These T cell receptor beta chains were read from a single sample in a study of cytomegalovirus exposure and HLA in healthy donors. Method: immunoSEQ multiplex PCR; TCRdb's copy keeps in-frame clones and lacks some. Among some 140,000 clones listed, around four fifths were seen once. The sample consisted of PBMCs. These receptors all stem from a man aged 25 to 45 in good health and CMV-seropositive. The CDR3 runs from the conserved cysteine through the conserved F or W.

V gene,J gene,CDR3 length,CDR3 protein
TRBV7-2,TRBJ2-7,14,CASSLVRDSYEQYF
TRBV7-2,TRBJ1-6,14,CASSLAEFYSPLHF
TRBV6-5,TRBJ2-7,11,CASSLNREQYF
TRBV21-1,TRBJ2-5,15,CASSKDTGDQETQYF
TRBV7-6,TRBJ1-1,13,CASSQGGNTEAFF
TRBV5-1,TRBJ2-7,15,CASSFFRSQNHEQYF
TRBV15,TRBJ2-1,14,CATSRDRTRGEQFF
TRBV30,TRBJ2-3,17,CAWSSPGLAESTDTQYF
TRBV6-6,TRBJ2-7,15,CASSSGLASSYEQYF
TRBV5-6,TRBJ2-1,15,CASSFTGRWGNEQFF
TRBV19,TRBJ2-2,17,CASSLDRGRVPPGELFF
TRBV29-1,TRBJ1-2,12,CSGRDGGLSYTF
TRBV7-2,TRBJ2-7,11,CASSPAYEQYF
TRBV5-1,TRBJ2-2,12,CASKAGSGELFF
TRBV7-3,TRBJ1-1,13,CASSFGKNTEAFF
TRBV5-1,TRBJ2-5,15,CASSLASLPTETQYF
TRBV5-1,TRBJ2-7,18,CASSPEGQAGGSRYEQYF
TRBV6-6,TRBJ2-1,15,CASSYGTGGPNEQFF
TRBV5-5,TRBJ2-7,12,CASSSLAGEQYF
TRBV6-5,TRBJ1-1,14,CASRINRGNTEAFF
TRBV5-4,TRBJ2-3,16,CASSLFGGTGTDTQYF
TRBV5-4,TRBJ2-3,13,CASSLAGADTQYF
TRBV6-5,TRBJ1-1,16,CASSYRADRANTEAFF
TRBV5-4,TRBJ2-1,15,CASRFGRGGFNEQFF
TRBV9,TRBJ1-1,12,CASSPQGTEAFF
TRBV6-5,TRBJ1-3,14,CASKIERGRDTIYF
TRBV5-1,TRBJ1-2,15,CASSLTPEPFYGYTF
TRBV25-1,TRBJ2-2,16,CASSELWTSNTGELFF
TRBV10-1,TRBJ2-7,14,CASSESAGAYEQYF
TRBV4-2,TRBJ1-2,16,CASSQIPGQGNYGYTF
TRBV12-5,TRBJ2-2,15,CASGLRAGGTGELFF
TRBV4-2,TRBJ2-1,14,CASSQGLADNEQFF
TRBV6-5,TRBJ1-1,13,CASSARDYTEAFF
TRBV7-3,TRBJ1-2,13,CASRPEGEYGYTF
TRBV6-1,TRBJ2-5,14,CASSHRDRGETQYF
TRBV11-3,TRBJ2-1,15,CASSLEQGVYNEQFF
TRBV7-2,TRBJ2-3,14,CASSSLAGIDTQYF
TRBV5-1,TRBJ2-7,14,CASSPGTGGDEQYF
TRBV10-3,TRBJ2-7,14,CAISETGGRYEQYF
TRBV5-1,TRBJ1-1,14,CASTLTGMNTEAFF
TRBV4-1,TRBJ1-2,14,CASSPRTAPYGYTF
TRBV13,TRBJ1-2,14,CASSSETGPGGYTF
TRBV5-6,TRBJ1-2,15,CASSQGQGVSYGYTF
TRBV21-1,TRBJ2-1,20,CASSKEGTGEDRLTYNEQFF
TRBV5-6,TRBJ1-1,15,CASSLEGLKRAEAFF
TRBV27,TRBJ2-5,15,CASSVRDRERETQYF
TRBV6-1,TRBJ2-5,15,CASSEALWEGETQYF
TRBV4-1,TRBJ2-3,17,CASSQDLKGQLTDTQYF
TRBV2,TRBJ1-5,15,CASSDEALENQPQHF
TRBV30,TRBJ1-2,14,CAWSVVAGNYGYTF
TRBV7-2,TRBJ1-2,13,CASSSAQGRGYTF
TRBV2,TRBJ2-7,14,CASSAGGRVYEQYF
TRBV25-1,TRBJ1-4,15,CASSEYSGGDEKLFF
TRBV5-4,TRBJ1-2,13,CASSGVGADGYTF
TRBV13,TRBJ2-1,13,CASSPGYYNEQFF
TRBV6-6,TRBJ1-1,14,CASSKGQGMTEAFF
TRBV7-2,TRBJ2-6,17,CASHTTTVVSGANVLTF
TRBV5-4,TRBJ1-1,14,CASSLEGGDTEAFF
TRBV7-9,TRBJ1-2,14,CASSQTGANYGYTF
TRBV9,TRBJ1-1,14,CASSTLRPGAEAFF